The T cell receptor beta chain under discussion was sequenced for a study of T cells in Graves' hyperthyroidism and ophthalmopathy (dated by TCRdb to about 2019). Context from the whole study: Peripheral blood samples were taken at the time of initial diagnosis, prior to any treatment. The roughly 90 discovery patients were divided at random into training and test sets in a 7:3 ratio. After sampling, hyperthyroidism patients received methimazole starting at 30 mg daily, and ophthalmopathy patients received high-dose intravenous methylprednisolone. An independent validation cohort of fewer than 20 hyperthyroidism patients and some 15 patients who later progressed to ophthalmopathy tested prospective prediction of ophthalmopathy. To identify TCR V-J signatures that set the groups apart, the researchers used a discovery cohort of 100 or so patients, made up of approximately 43 with Graves' ophthalmopathy and 57 with stable Graves' hyperthyroidism. Thyroid tissue and blood T-cell repertoires from roughly 6 Graves' hyperthyroidism patients were also compared in the study. TCR Vbeta CDR3 sequencing of some 140 peripheral blood samples (around 45 ophthalmopathy, about 80 hyperthyroidism and some 17 progressor patients) is reported in the paper.

Ophthalmopathy patients had moderately to severely active disease, Clinical Activity Score of at least 3, NOSPECS grade of at least 4, and duration under 3 months. Exclusion was applied to patients with uncontrolled infections, other autoimmune diseases, pregnancy or lactation. Diagnoses were based on clinical symptoms, serum thyroxine and TRAb, thyroid ultrasound and orbital computed tomography. Ficoll-Paque density gradient centrifugation was used to isolate PBMCs from approximately 10 ml of fresh peripheral blood. Total RNA was extracted with Trizol reagent, and quality was checked on an Agilent 2100 Bioanalyzer. Overall study outcomes, separate from this receptor: During validation, the model predicted progression to ophthalmopathy a median of approximately 6 months ahead of onset, with almost 71% sensitivity and roughly 72% specificity. Ophthalmopathy was separated from stable hyperthyroidism by a 13 V-J signature model, with around 90% sensitivity and about 81% specificity obtained in cross-validation and 80%/75% obtained in testing. Sample size was not statistically predetermined, and investigators were not blinded to group allocation. Most expanded thyroid clonotypes (frequency above 0.001) were also detected in blood, a finding suggesting that blood repertoires may reflect thyroid immune responses.

V is trimmed back by 5 bases and J by 0 bases, and the junction contains 7 bases that no gene match accounts for. Reading the germline V gene gives CDR1 SGDLS and CDR2 YYNGEE. Taken from cysteine to phenylalanine, the CDR3 has 16 residues. Left in the record is the CDR3 DNA by itself, 48 bases read in frame from the first base. About this clonotype itself: Its recognized antigen is unknown. The input lacks base qualities; no much larger clone sits a single base away.

Amplification of TCR beta CDR3 regions was carried out from RNA transcripts. The first round of RT-PCR for the TCR CDR3 was performed with the HTBI primer set and the Qiagen OneStep RT-PCR kit. Libraries were constructed in a second round of multiplex PCR, after which size selection and purification were carried out. Libraries were sequenced paired-end with 100 bp reads on an Illumina HiSeq2000. As for how the authors treated the data: SOAPnuke was used to process the raw data, with reads discarded if the reads contained adapters or uncalled bases, had a mean Phred below 15, or lacked an exact constant-primer or identifier match. High-quality paired reads were merged with COPE v1.2.5, and unique nucleotide sequences were defined as clonotypes. MiTCR v1.1 was used to align the clonotypes against IMGT TRBV, TRBD and TRBJ reference segments. Only V-J combinations with frequency above 0.0001, covering about 99% of repertoires, were analysed. A TCS score was defined as the ratio of F50 (clonal expansion) to E x V (chaos), with BLOSUM62-based TCRdist applied between CDR3 peptides within each V-J. Welch's t-statistics and random forest reduced 500 to 650 V-J features to roughly 13, which were used in a naive Bayes classifier (R e1071). TCRdb reworked the public reads: Q25 trimming with fastp, MiXCR clone assembly, productive beta chains retained. Under each unique CDR3 protein, matching rows form one entry showing the most common genes and DNA. Clone size and V and J calls follow TCRdb, not the original study. The sample table records about half a million distinct CDR3 sequences; roughly a quarter of these occur just once. Of the sample, roughly 10% falls within the top ten clones.

The chain joins TRBV9 to TRBJ2-7; 11 bases in the middle match TRBD1. The receptor was isolated from a woman in her twenties or thirties with Graves' ophthalmopathy. The sequenced material came from blood. The nucleotide sequence is given as TGTGCCAGCAGTGGGACAGGGGGGACGAGCTCCTACGAGCAGTACTTC. Its protein is CASSGTGGTSSYEQYF. Joined to the reference TRBV9 and TRBJ2-7 proteins, this CDR3 gives the full variable domain: DSGVTQTPKHLITATGQRVTLRCSPRSGDLSVYWYQQSLDQGLQFLIQYYNGEERAKGNILERFSAQQFPDLHSELNLSSLELGDSALYFCASSGTGGTSSYEQYFGPGTRLTVT.